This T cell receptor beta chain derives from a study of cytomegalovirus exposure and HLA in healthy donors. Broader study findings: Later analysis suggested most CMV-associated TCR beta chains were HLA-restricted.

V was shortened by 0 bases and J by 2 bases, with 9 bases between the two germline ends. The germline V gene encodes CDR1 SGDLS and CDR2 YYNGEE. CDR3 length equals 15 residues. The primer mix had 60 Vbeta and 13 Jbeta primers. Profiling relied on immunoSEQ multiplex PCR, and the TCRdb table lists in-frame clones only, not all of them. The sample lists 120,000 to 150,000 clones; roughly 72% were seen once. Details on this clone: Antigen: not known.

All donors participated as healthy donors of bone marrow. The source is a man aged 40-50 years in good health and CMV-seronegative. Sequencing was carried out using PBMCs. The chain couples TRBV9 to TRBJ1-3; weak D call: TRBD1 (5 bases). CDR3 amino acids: CASSVAGTAGNTIYF. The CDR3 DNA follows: TGTGCCAGCAGCGTAGCTGGGACTGCTGGAAACACCATATATTTT.